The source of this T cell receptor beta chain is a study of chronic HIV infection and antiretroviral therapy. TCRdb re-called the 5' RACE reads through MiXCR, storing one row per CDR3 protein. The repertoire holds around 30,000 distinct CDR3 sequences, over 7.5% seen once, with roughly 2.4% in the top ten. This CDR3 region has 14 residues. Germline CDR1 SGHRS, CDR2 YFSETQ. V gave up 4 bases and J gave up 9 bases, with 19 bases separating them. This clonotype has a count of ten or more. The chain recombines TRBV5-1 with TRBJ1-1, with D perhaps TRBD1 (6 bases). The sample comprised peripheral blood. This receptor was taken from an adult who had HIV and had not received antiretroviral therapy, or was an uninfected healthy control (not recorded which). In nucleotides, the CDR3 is TGCGCCAGCAGCCTGACAGGATTTGACCGGCAAGCTTTCTTT. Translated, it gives CASSLTGFDRQAFF.